The rows below give T cell receptor beta chains drawn from one sample of a study of T-cell memory formation after mild COVID-19. TCRdb called the 5' RACE reads again in MiXCR, with one record for every CDR3 protein. The sample includes about 180,000 distinct CDR3 sequences, under 20% of them seen just once. Material: PBMCs or a T cell subset sorted from them (not recorded which). These receptors were collected from an adult woman who had mild COVID-19 (a few samples of this study predate the infection). Cell type and time point are not known. Each CDR3 is given with its conserved first and last residue. Fields, in order: D gene, J gene, V gene, CDR3 length, clone size, CDR3 protein, CDR3 DNA. D genes are given only for firm matches. Clone size appears in some rows only: once, few, many, or a class for an expanded clone.

. | TRBJ1-4 | TRBV12-3/TRBV12-4 | 11 | . | CASSYSDKLFF | TGTGCCAGCAGCTACTCCGACAAACTGTTTTTT
. | TRBJ2-2 | TRBV12-3/TRBV12-4 | 16 | few | CASSFSGADNTGELFF | TGTGCCAGCAGTTTTTCAGGGGCAGATAACACCGGGGAGCTGTTTTTT
. | TRBJ2-3 | TRBV7-3 | 15 | . | CASSPDGTRSDTQYF | TGTGCCAGCAGCCCAGACGGGACACGGTCTGATACGCAGTATTTT
TRBD2 | TRBJ2-3 | TRBV7-9 | 15 | . | CASSKTSGSTDTQYF | TGTGCCAGCAGTAAGACTAGCGGGAGCACAGATACGCAGTATTTT
. | TRBJ1-4 | TRBV18 | 15 | . | CASSGPGTIDEKLFF | TGTGCCAGCTCAGGTCCCGGGACGATAGACGAAAAACTGTTTTTT
TRBD2 | TRBJ2-1 | TRBV11-3 | 18 | . | CASSSGLAGGIAYNEQFF | TGTGCCAGCAGCTCGGGACTAGCGGGAGGTATCGCCTACAATGAGCAGTTCTTC
TRBD1 | TRBJ1-1 | TRBV5-1 | 17 | . | CASSLNMAGGWGTEAFF | TGCGCCAGCAGCTTAAATATGGCAGGGGGATGGGGCACTGAAGCTTTCTTT
. | TRBJ1-2 | TRBV20-1 | 14 | . | CSARDLALLHDYTF | TGCAGTGCTAGAGATCTCGCACTGCTCCATGACTACACCTTC
TRBD2 | TRBJ2-3 | TRBV20-1 | 15 | few | CSVIQAGGNTDTQYF | TGCAGTGTTATACAAGCGGGGGGGAACACAGATACGCAGTATTTT
. | TRBJ1-2 | TRBV20-1 | 14 | few | CSARDLGSLYGYTF | TGCAGTGCTAGAGATCTCGGGTCTCTCTATGGCTACACCTTC
. | TRBJ1-1 | TRBV9 | 15 | . | CASSKGGAQPTEAFF | TGTGCCAGCAGCAAGGGGGGGGCCCAGCCCACTGAAGCTTTCTTT